The 19 T cell receptor beta chains below all came from one sample that was sequenced in a study of early T cells in non-severe SARS-CoV-2 infection. TCRdb used MiXCR to reprocess the 5' RACE reads, holding one entry per CDR3 protein. The sample has 100,000 to 150,000 distinct CDR3 sequences; around 14% are singletons. The specimen was whole blood. The origin of the receptors is an adult who was a healthcare worker with PCR-confirmed SARS-CoV-2 infection or an uninfected control (not recorded which).

There are many counts of this clonotype. The chain couples TRBV2 to TRBJ1-4; 7 bases line up with TRBD1. V lost 2 bases, J lost 7 bases, and 4 bases stayed unmatched. Germline V gives CDR1 SNHLY, CDR2 FYNNEI. This CDR3 has 14 amino acids. CDR3 protein: CASSEQGGAEKLFF. The CDR3 DNA reads as TGTGCCAGCAGTGAACAGGGGGGGGCTGAAAAACTGTTTTTT.

This clonotype was observed at least ten times. The chain employs TRBV27 and TRBJ1-1; D remains ambiguous. The CDR3 is 13 amino acids. CDR1 is MNHEY and CDR2 is SMNVEV in the germline V gene (reference sequence). V lost 5 bases, J lost 7 bases, and 14 bases lay in between. The CDR3 here is CASSPVQSGEAFF. The CDR3, as DNA: TGTGCCAGCAGTCCGGTCCAGTCCGGTGAAGCTTTCTTT.

This clonotype occurred a few times. V is TRBV29-1 and J is TRBJ2-5; D not resolved. This CDR3 is built from 12 residues. Germline lookup yields CDR1 SQVTM and CDR2 ANQGSEA. V dropped 2 bases and J dropped 3 bases, with 7 bases sitting between them. The CDR3 DNA reads as TGCAGCGTTGAAAGGTCAGAAGAGACCCAGTACTTC. Residues: CSVERSEETQYF.

The chain carries TRBV9 and TRBJ1-6; no definite D call. Trimming took off 3 bases at V and 7 bases at J, with 11 bases between the two ends. The CDR3 has 14 residues. Per germline, CDR1 SGDLS and CDR2 YYNGEE. Here the CDR3 reads CASSGQVRNSPLHF. CDR3 DNA sequence: TGTGCCAGCAGCGGCCAGGTTCGGAATTCACCCCTCCACTTT.

This clonotype was seen at least ten times. The chain has TRBV7-8 and TRBJ1-2; perhaps TRBD1 as D (5 bases). The CDR3 is made up of 15 amino acids. CDR1 is SGHVS, CDR2 FQNEAQ, per germline. V was pared by 6 bases and J by 8 bases, with 22 bases between. The CDR3 loop is CASSPNTDSNDGYTF. The CDR3 region has the DNA TGTGCCAGCAGTCCGAATACCGACAGCAACGACGGCTACACCTTC.

The rearrangement joins TRBV14 to TRBJ2-3; D is perhaps TRBD1 (5 bases). The CDR3 has 15 residues. V lost 2 bases and J lost 3, with 12 bases in between. From germline, CDR1 is SGHDN and CDR2 FVKESK. The CDR3 protein is CASSQTGRLTDTQYF. DNA of the CDR3: TGTGCCAGCAGCCAAACAGGCCGGTTAACAGATACGCAGTATTTT.

V and J are TRBV7-9 and TRBJ1-2; D is undetermined. V was clipped by 2 bases and J by 4 bases, with 8 bases between them. From germline, CDR1 is SEHNR and CDR2 FQNEAQ (reference sequence). The CDR3 runs 13 residues. In DNA, the CDR3 is TGTGCCAGCAGCTTATTGGCAGTCTATGGCTACACCTTC. It specifies CASSLLAVYGYTF.

This clonotype has at least ten counts. This chain uses TRBV5-1 with TRBJ1-1; D is uncertain. The V gene's germline CDR1 is SGHRS and CDR2 YFSETQ. CDR3 length: 12 amino acids. The V gene lost 5 bases and the J gene lost 6 bases, with 11 bases spanning the gap. This CDR3 is CASSYPGAEAFF. The CDR3, as DNA: TGCGCCAGCAGTTATCCGGGCGCTGAAGCTTTCTTT.

This clonotype occurred a few times. This chain joins TRBV2 and TRBJ1-2, with a tentative D call TRBD1 (6 bases). This CDR3 is built from 12 residues. Germline loops: CDR1 SNHLY, CDR2 FYNNEI. The ends were cut back, 3 bases at V and 5 bases at J, with 7 bases in the middle. CDR3: CASSEQGYGYTF. The CDR3, as DNA: TGTGCCAGCAGTGAGCAGGGGTATGGCTACACCTTC.

CDR3 region: CASRSREAGSYNEQFF. In DNA, the CDR3 is TGTGCCAGCAGATCTCGAGAGGCGGGCTCCTACAATGAGCAGTTCTTC. The chain has TRBV11-2 and TRBJ2-1; tentatively, D is TRBD2 (5 bases). The CDR3 loop spans 16 amino acids. The V end was cut by 6 bases, the J end by 0 bases, with 15 bases between. Germline CDR1 SGHAT, CDR2 FQNNGV. The full variable domain, its missing parts supplied by reference TRBV11-2 and TRBJ2-1, is EAGVAQSPRYKIIEKRQSVAFWCNPISGHATLYWYQQILGQGPKLLIQFQNNGVVDDSQLPKDRFSAERLKGVDSTLKIQPAKLEDSAVYLCASRSREAGSYNEQFFGPGTRLTVL.

This clonotype was recorded many times. V and J are TRBV7-3 and TRBJ2-5; D is undetermined. The germline V gene has CDR1 SGHTA and CDR2 FQGTGA. This CDR3 has 13 amino acids. The V and J ends lost 3 bases and 4 bases respectively, with 9 bases between them. The CDR3 loop is CASSLGARETQYF. The CDR3 nucleotides read TGTGCCAGCAGCTTGGGCGCCAGAGAGACCCAGTACTTC.

This clonotype was counted between two and nine times. The gene calls are TRBV20-1 and TRBJ2-3, with D hard to call. This CDR3 is built from 15 residues. The V gene's germline CDR1 is DFQATT and CDR2 SNEGSKA (reference sequence). DNA for the CDR3: TGCAGCGTCCCGACCTACCAGCACGGCACAGATACGCAGTATTTT. It is translated as CSVPTYQHGTDTQYF.

This chain uses TRBV20-1 with TRBJ2-3; the D gene is possibly TRBD1 (7 bases). Germline V CDR1 and CDR2: DFQATT, SNEGSKA (reference sequence). Trimming pared 6 bases from V and 1 base from J, leaving 17 bases between. This CDR3 has 15 amino acids. The DNA for the CDR3 is TGCAGTGCCAGAAGTGGAGGGGGCGGCACAGATACGCAGTATTTT. It is translated as CSARSGGGGTDTQYF.

V gene TRBV20-1 combines with J gene TRBJ2-3; D remains unclear. V was cut by 5 bases and J by 5 bases, with 8 bases left in between. This CDR3 spans 11 amino acids. CDR1 and CDR2 (germline): DFQATT, SNEGSKA (reference sequence). Written as DNA, the CDR3 is TGCAGTGCTTCCTTTGGAGATACGCAGTATTTT. Amino acids: CSASFGDTQYF.

This clonotype was counted only a few times. The genes are TRBV12-3 or TRBV12-4 and TRBJ2-2; D tentatively reads TRBD1 or TRBD2 (5 bases each). V was cut by 3 bases and J by 3 bases, with 14 bases left in between. The CDR3 consists of 16 residues. The CDR3, as DNA: TGTGCCAGCAGTTTCTTGGGGGTTGGAGACACCGGGGAGCTGTTTTTT. This gives the protein CASSFLGVGDTGELFF.

The chain links TRBV5-1 to TRBJ1-2; D is ambiguous. The V end lost 0 bases, the J end lost 8 bases, and 11 bases lay between the germline ends. Germline CDR1 SGHRS, CDR2 YFSETQ. CDR3 length: 13 amino acids. The CDR3 DNA is TGCGCCAGCAGCTTGGCCTTTTTGAGCGGCTACACCTTC. It translates to CASSLAFLSGYTF.

V and J are TRBV9 and TRBJ2-4; 7 bases fit TRBD2. Per germline, CDR1 SGDLS and CDR2 YYNGEE. J lost 0 bases, V lost 6 bases, and 9 bases had no gene match. The CDR3 has 16 residues. CDR3 protein: CASTLGGDIAKNIQYF. CDR3 sequence (DNA): TGTGCCAGCACCCTGGGAGGGGATATAGCCAAAAACATTCAGTACTTC.

The V gene is TRBV5-1, the J gene TRBJ2-1, with 7 bases that match TRBD1. The CDR3 is 13 residues long. In germline, CDR1 is SGHRS, CDR2 YFSETQ. The V segment lost 7 bases and the J segment 8 bases; nucleotides outside the gene matches: 9. CDR3: CASATQGLDEQFF. The CDR3, as DNA: TGCGCCAGCGCCACACAGGGGCTGGATGAGCAGTTCTTC.

The V gene is TRBV5-1, the J gene TRBJ2-7; 10 positions agree with TRBD1. The CDR3 sequence is 15 residues long. The V and J ends lost 3 bases and 1 base, in that order; junction bases with no gene match: 4. Germline V gene data show CDR1 as SGHRS and CDR2 as YFSETQ. CDR3 amino acids: CASSYTGQGSYEQYF. The CDR3 DNA reads TGCGCCAGCAGCTACACGGGACAGGGGTCCTACGAGCAGTACTTC.